The 10 T cell receptor beta chains given below trace back to one sample, sequenced in a study of CD8 T cells in Susac syndrome (dated by TCRdb to between 2018 and 2021). The library was produced with the immunoSEQ multiplex PCR assay. RNA was extracted using the RNeasy kit, and roughly 0.5 to 1 ug of the RNA was reverse transcribed with random hexamers. The public reads were reanalyzed by TCRdb: fastp trimming at Q25, MiXCR alignment, in-frame beta chains only. For every CDR3 protein sequence, its rows merge into one entry that carries the most common genes and DNA. A total of about 130,000 distinct CDR3 sequences appear in this sample, approximately 93% of them only once. Less than 0.4% of the sample belongs to the ten largest clones. The sample comprised CD8+ T cells from PBMCs. These receptors were collected from a human donor with multiple sclerosis.

The chain employs TRBV12-3 or TRBV12-4 and TRBJ1-1; TRBD1 might be the D (5 bases). The CDR3 runs to 11 residues. The V and J ends lost 7 bases and 6 bases respectively, with 9 bases between them. In DNA form, the CDR3 reads TGTGCCAGCACCCTAGGGGCTGAAGCTTTCTTT. It specifies CASTLGAEAFF.

The CDR3 sequence: CATHRANTGELFF. The DNA for the CDR3 is TGTGCCACCCACAGGGCGAACACCGGGGAGCTGTTTTTT. This rearrangement joins TRBV10-3 to TRBJ2-2, with D possibly matching TRBD1 (6 bases). Germline V lookup: CDR1 ENHRY, CDR2 SYGVKD. The V end lost 10 bases, the J end lost 0 bases, and 9 bases lay between the germline ends. This CDR3 has 13 residues.

The chain employs TRBV24-1 and TRBJ2-7, with D possibly being TRBD2 (6 bases). This CDR3 is built from 15 residues. Germline-derived CDR1 and CDR2 are KGHDR and SFDVKD. With 4 bases removed from V and 7 bases from J, the gap between germline ends came to 19 bases. DNA for the CDR3: TGTGCCACCAGTGACGGGCGGGGCATCATACGAGAGCAGTACTTC. Amino acid sequence: CATSDGRGIIREQYF.

The V call is TRBV4-1, the J call TRBJ1-2, with D unresolved. The V gene's germline CDR1 is MGHRA and CDR2 YSYEKL. The CDR3 is made up of 11 amino acids. The ends were cut back, 6 bases at V and 8 bases at J, with 10 bases in the middle. The CDR3 region is CASRGANGYTF. The DNA for the CDR3 is TGCGCCAGCAGAGGTGCTAACGGCTACACCTTC.

In its sample, this clonotype was seen a few times. J is TRBJ2-7 and V is TRBV6-2 or TRBV6-3, with D uncertain. Germline-derived CDR1 and CDR2 are MNHEY and SVGEGT. The ends were cut back, 10 bases at V and 0 bases at J, with 13 bases in the middle. The CDR3 is made up of 13 amino acids. The CDR3 DNA reads TGTGCCACAGCTCCGGTCCTCTCCTACGAGCAGTACTTC. It yields the protein CATAPVLSYEQYF.

As for this clonotype: At one of its ends the junction is not consistent with the germline gene, which may arise from a read error. This rearrangement joins TRBV7-7 to TRBJ1-5, with D hard to call. Germline V lookup: CDR1 SSHAT, CDR2 FNYEAQ (reference sequence). The length of the CDR3 is 13 residues. The CDR3 DNA is TGTGCTAGCAGCCCGGGCCCCGGGGAGCCCCAGCATTTT. It codes for CASSPGPGEPQHF. The full variable domain, rest sourced from reference TRBV7-7 and TRBJ1-5, is GAGVSQSPRYKVTKRGQDVTLRCDPISSHATLYWYQQALGQGPEFLTYFNYEAQPDKSGLPSDRFSAERPEGSISTLTIQRTEQRDSAMYRCASSPGPGEPQHFGDGTRLSIL.

The CDR3 nucleotides read TGTGCCAGCAGCTTAGGCTATCGGACCAATCAGCCCCAGCATTTT. Amino acids: CASSLGYRTNQPQHF. The genes are TRBV13 and TRBJ1-5; D unclear. The length of the CDR3 is 15 residues. Germline CDR1 PRHDT, CDR2 FYEKMQ (reference sequence). V was shortened by 0 bases and J by 3 bases, with 9 bases between the two germline ends. Drawing the rest from reference TRBV13 and TRBJ1-5, the complete variable domain is AAGVIQSPRHLIKEKRETATLKCYPIPRHDTVYWYQQGPGQDPQFLISFYEKMQSDKGSIPDRFSAQQFSDYHSELNMSSLELGDSALYFCASSLGYRTNQPQHFGDGTRLSIL.

The CDR3 bases are TGTGCCAGTTCTACAGGGTTACACACCGGGGAGCTGTTTTTT. This translates into CASSTGLHTGELFF. The V gene is TRBV19, the J gene TRBJ2-2; TRBD1 might be the D (6 bases). V was trimmed by 8 bases and J by 3 bases, leaving 13 bases between them. From germline, CDR1 is LNHDA and CDR2 SQIVND (reference sequence). The CDR3 covers 14 residues.

On this clonotype: A read error may account for a junction end that differs from germline. This chain connects TRBV20-1 to TRBJ1-1; 11 positions agree with TRBD1. The germline gives CDR1 DFQATT, CDR2 SNEGSKA (reference sequence). The CDR3 consists of 16 residues. CDR3 region: CSAATPGQGVGTEVFF. CDR3 nucleotide sequence: TGCAGTGCTGCCACCCCGGGACAGGGGGTGGGCACTGAAGTTTTCTTT.

The CDR3 protein is CASSYSKVKGDYGYTF. DNA of the CDR3: TGTGCCAGCAGTTACTCGAAGGTGAAGGGTGACTATGGCTACACCTTC. The chain carries TRBV6-5 and TRBJ1-2; no clear D gene. CDR1 is MNHEY and CDR2 is SVGAGI in the germline V gene. Trimming shortened V by 0 bases and J by 3 bases, and 14 bases separated the two germline ends. The CDR3 has 16 residues.